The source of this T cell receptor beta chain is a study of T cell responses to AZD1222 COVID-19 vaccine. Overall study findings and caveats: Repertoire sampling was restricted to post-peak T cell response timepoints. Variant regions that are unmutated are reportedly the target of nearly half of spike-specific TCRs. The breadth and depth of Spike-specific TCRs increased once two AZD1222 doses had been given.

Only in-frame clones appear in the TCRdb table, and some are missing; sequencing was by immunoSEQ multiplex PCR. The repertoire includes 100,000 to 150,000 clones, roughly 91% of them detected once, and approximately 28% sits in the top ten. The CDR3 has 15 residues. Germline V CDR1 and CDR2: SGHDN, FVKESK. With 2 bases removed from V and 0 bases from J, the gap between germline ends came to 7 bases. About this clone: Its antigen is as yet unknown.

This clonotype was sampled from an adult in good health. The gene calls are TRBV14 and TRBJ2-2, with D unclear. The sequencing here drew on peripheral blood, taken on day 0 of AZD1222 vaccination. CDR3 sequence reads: CASSQRSANTGELFF. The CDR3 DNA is TGTGCCAGCAGCCAAAGGTCCGCGAACACCGGGGAGCTGTTTTTT.